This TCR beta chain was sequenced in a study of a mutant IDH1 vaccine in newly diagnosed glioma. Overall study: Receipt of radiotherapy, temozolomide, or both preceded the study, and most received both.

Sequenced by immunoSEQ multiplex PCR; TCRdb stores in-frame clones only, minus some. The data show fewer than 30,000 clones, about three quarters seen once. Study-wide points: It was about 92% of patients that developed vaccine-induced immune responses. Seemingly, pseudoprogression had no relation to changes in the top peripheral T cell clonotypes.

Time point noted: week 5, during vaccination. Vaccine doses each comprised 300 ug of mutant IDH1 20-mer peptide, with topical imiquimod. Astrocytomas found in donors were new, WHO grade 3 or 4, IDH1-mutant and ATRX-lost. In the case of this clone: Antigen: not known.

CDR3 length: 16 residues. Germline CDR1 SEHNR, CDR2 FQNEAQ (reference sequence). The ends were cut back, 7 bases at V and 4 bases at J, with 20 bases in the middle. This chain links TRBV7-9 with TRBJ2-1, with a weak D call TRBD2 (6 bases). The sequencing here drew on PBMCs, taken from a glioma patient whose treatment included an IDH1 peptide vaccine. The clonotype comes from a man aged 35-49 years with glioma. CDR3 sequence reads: CASTSWAAGQYNEQFF. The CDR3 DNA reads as TGTGCCAGCACCTCGTGGGCGGCGGGGCAATACAATGAGCAGTTCTTC.